The source of this T cell receptor beta chain is a study of beta chain features in type 1 diabetes. For the study at large: Similarity in age, gender and cell yields was seen between patients and healthy donors. Study-level findings and limits: People with Type 1 diabetes carried modestly yet significantly shorter TCRB CDR3s in all four CD4+ subsets.

A sort by CD45RO/CCR7/CD25/CD127/CD95/CD27 yielded CD4+ naive, central memory, regulatory and stem cell-like memory cells. Post-sort purity exceeded 98% for all sorted populations. At least ten counts were recorded for this clone. Its antigen is unidentified. Expressed TCRB transcripts were sequenced because the isolated RNA had all been reverse transcribed beforehand. Assay: immunoSEQ multiplex PCR; the TCRdb copy retains only in-frame clones and omits some. The repertoire holds about 180,000 clones, about 8% seen once, with 0.94% in the top ten. The CDR3 spans 15 residues. This rearrangement joins TRBV21-1 to TRBJ2-5; TRBD2 was called by the table and not checked on the DNA. TRBV21-1 is a documented pseudogene. The specimen was central memory CD4+ T cells from blood. The TCR originated in a woman aged 35 to 49 with type 1 diabetes. For the CDR3, the DNA is TGTGCCAGCAGCGTCAAAACTAGCGTCCAAGAGACCCAGTACTTC. It translates to CASSVKTSVQETQYF.